One and the same sample provided the 20 T cell receptor beta chains below, sequenced in a study of T-cell memory formation after mild COVID-19. TCRdb reprocessed the 5' RACE reads via MiXCR and lists one record per CDR3 protein. Among about 350,000 distinct CDR3 sequences listed, roughly 19% were seen once. The specimen was PBMCs or a T cell subset sorted from them (not recorded which). The origin of the receptors is a young man who had mild COVID-19 (a few samples of this study predate the infection). Cell type and time point are not known.

This clonotype was observed a few times. J is TRBJ2-7 and V is TRBV6-2 or TRBV6-3; D unresolved. CDR1 is MNHEY, CDR2 SVGEGT, per germline. There are 14 residues in the CDR3. V lost 2 bases, J lost 4 bases, and 12 bases lay in between. CDR3 in DNA: TGTGCCAGCAGTTACGCCGGCCTCTATTACGAGCAGTACGTC. This codes for CASSYAGLYYEQYV.

This chain connects TRBV20-1 to TRBJ2-7; D is uncertain. This CDR3 comprises 13 residues. Germline CDR1 and CDR2: DFQATT and SNEGSKA (reference sequence). V lost 2 bases, J lost 3 bases, and 11 bases lay in between. This CDR3 is CSARSRKVYEQYF. The CDR3 DNA sequence: TGCAGTGCTAGATCGAGGAAAGTCTACGAGCAGTACTTC.

This chain joins TRBV20-1 and TRBJ2-2; D unclear. CDR1 is DFQATT, CDR2 SNEGSKA, per germline (reference sequence). CDR3 size: 13 residues. V dropped 3 bases and J dropped 4 bases, with 9 bases sitting between them. As DNA, the CDR3 is TGCAGTGCTAGTTTCAGTGGCACCGGGGAGCTGTTTTTT. Protein product: CSASFSGTGELFF.

The V gene is TRBV5-1, the J gene TRBJ2-2; the D is unclear. The CDR3 covers 13 residues. Germline-derived CDR1 and CDR2 are SGHRS and YFSETQ. V lost 2 bases to trimming and J lost 3 bases, with 5 bases between them. CDR3 bases: TGCGCCAGCAGCTTCAGATACACCGGGGAGCTGTTTTTT. As protein: CASSFRYTGELFF.

This clonotype was observed at least ten times. The chain links TRBV12-3 or TRBV12-4 to TRBJ1-2, with a weak D call TRBD1 (5 bases). V was trimmed by 0 bases and J by 2 bases, leaving 13 bases between them. This CDR3 is built from 16 residues. CDR3: CASSLARGQANYGYTF. The CDR3, as DNA: TGTGCCAGCAGTTTAGCCCGCGGACAAGCAAACTATGGCTACACCTTC.

The rearrangement uses TRBV20-1 and TRBJ2-7; D is undetermined. The length of the CDR3 is 11 residues. Germline V lookup: CDR1 DFQATT, CDR2 SNEGSKA (reference sequence). V dropped 3 bases and J dropped 3 bases, with 6 bases sitting between them. CDR3 in DNA: TGCAGTGCTAGGAACGACTACGAGCAGTACTTC. It specifies CSARNDYEQYF.

The sample holds a few counts of this clonotype. V gene TRBV29-1 combines with J gene TRBJ1-2; TRBD1 aligns across 7 bases. The CDR3 length is 12 residues. CDR1 and CDR2 from the germline V gene are SQVTM and ANQGSEA. V dropped 7 bases and J dropped 7; count of bases not matched to a gene: 9. This CDR3 reads CSAIPGTAGYTF. CDR3 sequence (DNA): TGCAGCGCGATACCCGGGACAGCTGGCTACACCTTC. The full variable domain, completed using reference TRBV29-1 and TRBJ1-2, is SAVISQKPSRDICQRGTSLTIQCQVDSQVTMMFWYRQQPGQSLTLIATANQGSEATYESGFVIDKFPISRPNLTFSTLTVSNMSPEDSSIYLCSAIPGTAGYTFGSGTRLTVV.

This clonotype showed up just a few times. The chain has TRBV28 and TRBJ2-7; D is unclear. Trimming pared 5 bases from V and 2 bases from J, leaving 7 bases between. The germline V gene has CDR1 MDHEN and CDR2 SYDVKM. The CDR3 sequence is 12 residues long. The CDR3 DNA is TGTGCCAGCAGTAGCTTCACCTACGAGCAGTACGTC. It codes for CASSSFTYEQYV.

This chain uses TRBV2 with TRBJ1-4; 7 bases fit TRBD1. Germline V gene lookup returns CDR1 SNHLY and CDR2 FYNNEI. This CDR3 is 13 amino acids long. Trimming at V came to 6 bases and at J to 10 bases, leaving 8 bases not matched to a gene. DNA of the CDR3: TGTGCCAGCAGCGGACAGGAAGGGGGAAAACTGTTTTTT. It codes for CASSGQEGGKLFF.

This chain connects TRBV6-5 to TRBJ1-5; no firm D call. Germline lookup yields CDR1 MNHEY and CDR2 SVGAGI. The V gene lost 6 bases and the J gene lost 6 bases, with 21 bases spanning the gap. The CDR3 has 16 residues. Written as DNA, the CDR3 is TGTGCCAGCAGACCGACGGGGATCTATCAGGCTCAGCCCCAGCATTTT. Protein product: CASRPTGIYQAQPQHF.

In this sample, this clonotype turned up a few times. The V gene is TRBV6-2 or TRBV6-3, the J gene TRBJ2-1; D ambiguous. V dropped 5 bases and J dropped 7 bases, with 6 bases sitting between them. The CDR3 totals 11 residues. From germline, CDR1 is MNHEY and CDR2 SVGEGT. This CDR3 is CASSHTNEQFF. DNA of the CDR3: TGTGCCAGCAGTCATACGAATGAGCAGTTCTTC.

With respect to this clonotype: One end of the junction is discordant with germline, which a read error may explain. The rearrangement joins TRBV28 to TRBJ2-1, with TRBD1 matching 8 bases. The CDR3 runs to 15 residues. Germline CDR1 is MDHEN and CDR2 is SYDVKM. CDR3 nucleotides: TGTGCCAGCAGTCTGACCGGGTCAGGGGGCATTGGAAGGATCTTC. Protein product: CASSLTGSGGIGRIF.

CDR3 amino acids: CASSLGRRGFYSPLHF. The CDR3, as DNA: TGTGCCAGCAGCTTAGGAAGAAGGGGGTTCTATTCACCCCTCCACTTT. The chain employs TRBV7-2 and TRBJ1-6; the D gene is possibly TRBD1 (6 bases). This CDR3 contains 16 residues. V lost 1 base and J lost 8, with 15 bases in between. Germline V gene lookup returns CDR1 SGHTA and CDR2 FQGNSA. Using reference TRBV7-2 and TRBJ1-6 for the parts outside the CDR3, the full variable domain is GAGVSQSPSNKVTEKGKDVELRCDPISGHTALYWYRQSLGQGLEFLIYFQGNSAPDKSGLPSDRFSAERTGGSVSTLTIQRTQQEDSAVYLCASSLGRRGFYSPLHFGNGTRLTVT.

This sequence joins TRBV5-1 and TRBJ1-5; tentatively, D is TRBD1 (6 bases). The germline V gene has CDR1 SGHRS and CDR2 YFSETQ. CDR3 length equals 15 residues. Trimming pared 4 bases from V and 4 bases from J, leaving 15 bases between. As DNA, the CDR3 is TGCGCCAGCAGCCTGACAGGTAATTTGAATCAGCCCCAGCATTTT. Translation gives CASSLTGNLNQPQHF.

Of note for this clonotype: This may be a read error, as it is one base from a much larger clone. The J gene is TRBJ2-5, the V gene TRBV5-1, with D possibly matching TRBD2 (6 bases). CDR3 length: 15 residues. CDR1 is SGHRS, CDR2 YFSETQ, per germline. V was shortened by 9 bases and J by 2 bases, with 20 bases between the two germline ends. CDR3 nucleotides: TGCGCCATCATGCGATGGGGGACTCCGCAAGAGACCCAGTACTTC. Amino acids: CAIMRWGTPQETQYF.

The gene calls are TRBV6-1 and TRBJ1-3; D gene ambiguous. The germline V gene encodes CDR1 MNHNS and CDR2 SASEGT. Trimming removed 4 bases at V and 3 bases at J, with 10 bases between. The CDR3 has 14 residues. The CDR3 region has the DNA TGTGCCAGCAGTGTCTGGAGGCTTGGAAACACCATATATTTT. It codes for CASSVWRLGNTIYF.

The rearrangement uses TRBV7-3 and TRBJ1-1, with TRBD1 matching over 9 bases. CDR3 length: 15 amino acids. Unmatched junction bases numbered 10, after V lost 5 bases and J lost 6 bases. Germline V gives CDR1 SGHTA, CDR2 FQGTGA. This CDR3 is CASSPTGTGTAEAFF. CDR3 coding DNA: TGTGCCAGCAGCCCAACCGGGACAGGGACCGCTGAAGCTTTCTTT. The complete variable domain, with remaining parts taken from reference TRBV7-3 and TRBJ1-1, reads GAGVSQTPSNKVTEKGKYVELRCDPISGHTALYWYRQSLGQGPEFLIYFQGTGAADDSGLPNDRFFAVRPEGSVSTLKIQRTERGDSAVYLCASSPTGTGTAEAFFGQGTRLTVV.

The chain recombines TRBV7-2 with TRBJ2-3, with D uncertain. The CDR3 sequence is 12 residues long. Germline CDR1 reads SGHTA; CDR2 reads FQGNSA. Trimming removed 1 base at V and 8 bases at J, with 7 bases between. The CDR3 reads CASSLDDGTQYF. CDR3 nucleotides: TGTGCCAGCAGCTTAGACGATGGTACGCAGTATTTT.

This clonotype occurred a few times. The chain employs TRBV5-1 and TRBJ2-3; D not certain. The CDR3 length is 16 residues. With 4 bases removed from V and 0 bases from J, the gap between germline ends came to 15 bases. CDR1 is SGHRS, CDR2 YFSETQ, per germline. The chain's CDR3 is CASSPTATPSTDTQYF. The CDR3 nucleotides read TGCGCCAGCAGCCCGACCGCCACTCCTAGCACAGATACGCAGTATTTT. The variable domain in full, with the rest retrieved from reference TRBV5-1 and TRBJ2-3, is KAGVTQTPRYLIKTRGQQVTLSCSPISGHRSVSWYQQTPGQGLQFLFEYFSETQRNKGNFPGRFSGRQFSNSRSEMNVSTLELGDSALYLCASSPTATPSTDTQYFGPGTRLTVL.

The chain recombines TRBV18 with TRBJ1-5, with D hard to call. The germline gives CDR1 KGHSH, CDR2 LQKENI. The CDR3 runs 13 residues. The V end lost 0 bases, the J end lost 7 bases, and 7 bases lay between the germline ends. The CDR3 loop is CASSPPPPQPQHF. The CDR3 coding sequence is TGTGCCAGCTCACCACCGCCCCCGCAGCCCCAGCATTTT.